What follows are 14 T cell receptor beta chains derived from one specimen sequenced in a study of blood T cells in healthy people across ages. Then a second PCR, running roughly 7 to 12 cycles, was carried out with a sample-barcoded 5' primer and a J-beta primer mix. Using its own MiXCR run on the 5' RACE reads, TCRdb lists one record per CDR3 protein. The sample shows over a million distinct CDR3 sequences, about 40% of them seen only once. The specimen sequenced was blood. These receptors all stem from a woman aged 18-30 years in good health.

V is TRBV4-2 and J is TRBJ2-3; TRBD2 aligns across 8 bases. Trimming removed 2 bases from V and 3 bases from J; junction bases left unmatched: 4. The CDR3 runs to 15 residues. The V gene's germline CDR1 is LGHNA and CDR2 YNFKEQ. The CDR3 loop is CASSQTGGPTDTQYF. For the CDR3, the DNA is TGTGCCAGCAGCCAAACGGGAGGGCCTACAGATACGCAGTATTTT.

Worth noting for this clonotype: The junction does not match germline at one end; this may be a read error. J is TRBJ2-1 and V is TRBV27; 9 bases agree with TRBD2. The CDR3 covers 15 residues. Looked up from germline, CDR1 is MNHEY and CDR2 is SMNVEV (reference sequence). In DNA, the CDR3 is TGTGCCTGCAGCCCTAGCGGGGCCTCCTACAATGAGCAGTTCTTC. Residues: CACSPSGASYNEQFF.

V usage is TRBV7-3 and J usage is TRBJ1-2; weak D call: TRBD1 (6 bases). V dropped 2 bases and J dropped 7 bases, with 11 bases sitting between them. Germline values: CDR1 SGHTA, CDR2 FQGTGA. The CDR3 spans 13 residues. The CDR3 reads CASSLGQGFGYTF. Here the CDR3 DNA reads TGTGCCAGCAGCTTAGGCCAGGGGTTTGGCTACACCTTC.

The sample holds a few counts of this clonotype. The J gene is TRBJ2-7, the V gene TRBV6-5; 8 positions match TRBD2. Germline-derived CDR1 and CDR2 are MNHEY and SVGAGI. The ends lost 10 bases at V and 7 bases at J; junction bases unmatched: 15. This CDR3 contains 14 residues. The CDR3 coding sequence is TGTGCCACCCATATAGCGGGACCAAACAATGAGCAGTACTTC. Translated: CATHIAGPNNEQYF.

The V call is TRBV12-5, the J call TRBJ1-1; 8 bases are shared with TRBD1. The CDR3 covers 15 residues. Germline CDR1 LGHNT, CDR2 FRNRAP. V gave up 5 bases and J gave up 1 base; unmatched junction bases: 6. CDR3 in DNA: TGTGCTAGTGGTCCCGGACAGGGAGGGAACACTGAAGCTTTCTTT. Its translation: CASGPGQGGNTEAFF.

This clonotype was observed a few times. This chain connects TRBV14 to TRBJ1-2; a weak D match, TRBD1 (6 bases). Deletions cut 0 bases from V and 7 bases from J, with 12 bases between. Germline V gene lookup returns CDR1 SGHDN and CDR2 FVKESK. The CDR3 length is 14 residues. CDR3 loop: CASSQDHRVIGYTF. As DNA, the CDR3 is TGTGCCAGCAGCCAAGATCACAGGGTCATTGGCTACACCTTC.

Written as DNA, the CDR3 is TGTGCCAGCAGTTTCGACTCACAGGGGGAAGAGGGGTACTTC. Protein: CASSFDSQGEEGYF. The chain uses TRBV12-3 or TRBV12-4 and TRBJ2-5; 8 nucleotides line up with TRBD1. The CDR3 loop spans 14 amino acids. Germline trimming cut 3 bases from V and 13 bases from J; bases unmatched to any gene: 13.

The V and J genes are TRBV7-3 and TRBJ2-5; TRBD2 agrees at 8 bases. The CDR3 is 15 residues long. With V trimmed by 1 base and J by 11 bases, 12 bases remained unmatched. Germline lookup yields CDR1 SGHTA and CDR2 FQGTGA. The CDR3: CASSLIGGGHNEQYF. As DNA, the CDR3 is TGTGCCAGCAGCTTAATAGGCGGGGGGCACAATGAGCAGTACTTC. The whole variable domain, remainder taken from reference TRBV7-3 and TRBJ2-5, is GAGVSQTPSNKVTEKGKYVELRCDPISGHTALYWYRQSLGQGPEFLIYFQGTGAADDSGLPNDRFFAVRPEGSVSTLKIQRTERGDSAVYLCASSLIGGGHNEQYFGPGTRLLVL.

This chain's CDR3 is CASSHGTGQETQYF. The CDR3 DNA is TGCGCCAGCAGCCACGGGACAGGACAAGAGACCCAGTACTTC. The chain joins TRBV4-1 to TRBJ2-5; 8 bases fit TRBD1. V dropped 3 bases and J dropped 2; count of bases not matched to a gene: 2. Germline CDR1 is MGHRA and CDR2 is YSYEKL. The CDR3 runs 14 residues.

This chain joins TRBV20-1 and TRBJ1-1; 12 bases map to TRBD1. The CDR3 totals 14 residues. Per the germline V gene, CDR1 is DFQATT and CDR2 is SNEGSKA (reference sequence). Germline trimming cut 1 base from V and 11 bases from J; bases unmatched to any gene: 8. Here the CDR3 reads CSARVGTGGTPAFF. CDR3 nucleotide sequence: TGCAGTGCTAGAGTCGGGACAGGGGGCACCCCGGCTTTCTTT.

The chain uses TRBV9 and TRBJ1-6; no definite D call. The CDR3 covers 14 residues. V dropped 0 bases and J dropped 4 bases, with 5 bases sitting between them. Germline V lookup: CDR1 SGDLS, CDR2 YYNGEE. The CDR3 loop is CASSVAVYNSPLHF. The CDR3 nucleotides are TGTGCCAGCAGCGTAGCGGTTTATAATTCACCCCTCCACTTT.

This clonotype has only a few counts. The genes are TRBV4-1 and TRBJ2-7, with TRBD1 matching over 9 bases. Germline CDR1 reads MGHRA; CDR2 reads YSYEKL. The CDR3 extends over 16 amino acids. V gave up 0 bases and J gave up 1 base; unmatched junction bases: 4. CDR3 protein: CASSQDPGTGSYEQYF. The CDR3 region has the DNA TGCGCCAGCAGCCAAGACCCCGGGACAGGGTCCTACGAGCAGTACTTC.

This clonotype was found a few times. This chain uses TRBV3-1 with TRBJ2-1; tentatively, D is TRBD1 (6 bases). V dropped 3 bases and J dropped 8 bases, with 11 bases sitting between them. The CDR3 covers 13 residues. Germline loops: CDR1 LGHDT, CDR2 YNNKEL (reference sequence). The CDR3 nucleotides read TGTGCCAGCAGCCACGTCCACAGGGATGAGCAGTTCTTC. This codes for CASSHVHRDEQFF.

This clonotype came up once. The rearrangement joins TRBV7-3 to TRBJ2-7, with 8 bases identical to TRBD2. The J call is doubtful: the DNA matches TRBJ2-5 better. CDR3 length: 18 amino acids. Germline V gene sequence: CDR1 SGHTA, CDR2 FQGTGA. CDR3 amino acids: CASSLGIERGTSIETQYF. In DNA, the CDR3 is TGTGCCAGCAGCTTAGGTATCGAGCGGGGGACTTCCATAGAGACCCAGTACTTC.